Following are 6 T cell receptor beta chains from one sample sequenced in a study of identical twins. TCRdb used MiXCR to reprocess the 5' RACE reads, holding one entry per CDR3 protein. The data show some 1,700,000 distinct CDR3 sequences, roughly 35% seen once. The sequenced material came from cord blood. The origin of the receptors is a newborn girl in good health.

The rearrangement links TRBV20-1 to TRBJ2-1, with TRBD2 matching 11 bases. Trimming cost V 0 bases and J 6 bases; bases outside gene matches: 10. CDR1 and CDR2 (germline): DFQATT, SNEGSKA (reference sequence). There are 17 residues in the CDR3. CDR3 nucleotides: TGCAGTGCTAGAGAGATCGGGGGACTAGCGGACCTCAATGAGCAGTTCTTC. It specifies CSAREIGGLADLNEQFF.

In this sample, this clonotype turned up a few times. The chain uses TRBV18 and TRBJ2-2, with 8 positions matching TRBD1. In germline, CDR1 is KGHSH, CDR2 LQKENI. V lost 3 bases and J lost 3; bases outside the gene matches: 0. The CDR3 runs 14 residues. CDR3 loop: CASSPTGDTGELFF. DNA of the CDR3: TGTGCCAGCTCACCGACAGGGGACACCGGGGAGCTGTTTTTT.

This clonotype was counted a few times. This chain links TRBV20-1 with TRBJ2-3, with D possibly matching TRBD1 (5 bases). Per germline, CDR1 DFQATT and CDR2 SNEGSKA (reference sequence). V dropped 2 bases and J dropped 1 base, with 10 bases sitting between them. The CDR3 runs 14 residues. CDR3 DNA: TGCAGTGCTAGAACAGGCGATGGCACAGATACGCAGTATTTT. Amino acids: CSARTGDGTDTQYF.

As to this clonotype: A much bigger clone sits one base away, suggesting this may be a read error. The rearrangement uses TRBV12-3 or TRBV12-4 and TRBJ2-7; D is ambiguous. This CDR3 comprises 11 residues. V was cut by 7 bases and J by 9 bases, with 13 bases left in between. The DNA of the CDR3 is TGTGCCAGCACCCTAGGTGTACGGCAGTACTTC. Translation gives CASTLGVRQYF.

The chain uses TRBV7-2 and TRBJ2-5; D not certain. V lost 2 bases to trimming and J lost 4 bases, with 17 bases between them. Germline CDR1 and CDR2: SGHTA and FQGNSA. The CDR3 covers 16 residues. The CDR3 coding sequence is TGTGCCAGCAGCTTAAAGCGACTTATTTGGAGAGAGACCCAGTACTTC. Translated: CASSLKRLIWRETQYF.

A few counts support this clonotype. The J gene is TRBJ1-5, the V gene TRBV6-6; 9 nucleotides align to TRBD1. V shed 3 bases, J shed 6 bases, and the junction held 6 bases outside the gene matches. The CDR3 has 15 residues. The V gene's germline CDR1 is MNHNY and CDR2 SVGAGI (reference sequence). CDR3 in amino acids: CASSYNGDRAQPQHF. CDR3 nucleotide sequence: TGTGCCAGCAGTTATAACGGGGACAGGGCTCAGCCCCAGCATTTT.